The 11 T cell receptor beta chains presented below share a single source sample, sequenced in a study of regulatory T cells in long-lasting Graves disease. CDR3 regions were amplified by Arm-PCR using iRepertoire HTBI primers to build TCR beta libraries. TCRdb itself ran the multiplex PCR reads through MiXCR, one entry per CDR3 protein. In the table there are 250,000 or so distinct CDR3 sequences, about 19% of which are singletons. Time point specified: newly diagnosed GD, antithyroid drugs for less than 3 months. With RNA extracted from PBMCs as input, the TCR library was made. This sample comprised peripheral blood mononuclear cells (PBMCs), obtained at new diagnosis, from a patient treated with antithyroid drugs. The receptors here all came from a female donor with Graves disease.

This clonotype was seen many times. CDR3 loop: CASSTGGAADTQYF. In DNA, the CDR3 is TGTGCCAGCTCTACAGGGGGTGCCGCAGATACGCAGTATTTT. This sequence joins TRBV18 and TRBJ2-3; 8 positions match TRBD1. V was clipped by 6 bases and J by 4 bases; unmatched bases: 6. Germline lookup yields CDR1 KGHSH and CDR2 LQKENI. The CDR3 contains 14 residues. Drawing the rest from reference TRBV18 and TRBJ2-3, the complete variable domain is NAGVMQNPRHLVRRRGQEARLRCSPMKGHSHVYWYRQLPEEGLKFMVYLQKENIIDESGMPKERFSAEFPKEGPSILRIQQVVRGDSAAYFCASSTGGAADTQYFGPGTRLTVL.

This clonotype was detected ten times or more. This chain links TRBV28 with TRBJ1-2; D might be TRBD1 (5 bases). Germline V gene sequence: CDR1 MDHEN, CDR2 SYDVKM. The ends were cut back, 4 bases at V and 4 bases at J, with 13 bases in the middle. CDR3 length: 14 amino acids. The CDR3 protein is CASSSLGEGYGYTF. CDR3 nucleotide sequence: TGTGCCAGCAGTTCCTTGGGGGAAGGCTATGGCTACACCTTC.

CDR3 nucleotides: TGTGCCAGCAGCTTAATGAGTCCTAGCGGGTGGCGCTCCTACAATGAGCAGTTCTTC. Translation: CASSLMSPSGWRSYNEQFF. The V call is TRBV7-9, the J call TRBJ2-1, with 8 bases lining up with TRBD2. V was clipped by 2 bases and J by 0 bases; unmatched bases: 12. The CDR3 consists of 19 residues. CDR1 is SEHNR and CDR2 is FQNEAQ in the germline V gene (reference sequence).

This clonotype was recorded many times. V is TRBV28 and J is TRBJ2-1, with a weak D call TRBD2 (6 bases). The CDR3 totals 14 residues. In germline, CDR1 is MDHEN, CDR2 SYDVKM. Trimming pared 2 bases from V and 9 bases from J, leaving 14 bases between. This chain's CDR3 is CASSLGYGGAEQFF. In DNA form, the CDR3 reads TGTGCCAGCAGTTTAGGCTATGGAGGGGCTGAGCAGTTCTTC.

J is TRBJ2-1 and V is TRBV11-1; TRBD2 aligns across 8 bases. The CDR3 has 18 amino acids. V lost 5 bases, J lost 0 bases, and 12 bases stayed unmatched. Germline V gene lookup returns CDR1 SGHAT and CDR2 FQDESV (reference sequence). The CDR3 DNA reads TGTGCCAGCAGCGCCACGTCCAGCGGGGGCTTCTCCTACAATGAGCAGTTCTTC. This sequence encodes CASSATSSGGFSYNEQFF.

This clonotype has ten or more counts. J is TRBJ2-2 and V is TRBV2; unclear D gene. Deletions cut 4 bases from V and 6 bases from J, with 9 bases between. Looked up from germline, CDR1 is SNHLY and CDR2 is FYNNEI. The CDR3 is made up of 13 amino acids. The CDR3 protein is CASSGPPPGELFF. CDR3 coding DNA: TGTGCCAGCAGTGGGCCACCTCCCGGGGAGCTGTTTTTT. Based on the CDR3 plus reference TRBV2 and TRBJ2-2, the full variable domain is EPEVTQTPSHQVTQMGQEVILRCVPISNHLYFYWYRQILGQKVEFLVSFYNNEISEKSEIFDDQFSVERPDGSNFTLKIRSTKLEDSAMYFCASSGPPPGELFFGEGSRLTVL.

The CDR3 sequence: CASSSRMLGAGEQYF. In nucleotides, the CDR3 is TGTGCCAGCAGCTCGAGGATGTTGGGGGCTGGAGAGCAGTACTTC. The chain links TRBV11-2 to TRBJ2-7; D is perhaps TRBD1 (6 bases). The V gene lost 4 bases and the J gene lost 7 bases, with 20 bases spanning the gap. The CDR3 runs to 15 residues. In germline, CDR1 is SGHAT, CDR2 FQNNGV.

This clonotype was seen repeatedly, ten times or more. The V and J genes are TRBV6-2 or TRBV6-3 and TRBJ2-3; D is possibly TRBD2 (6 bases). V was pared by 2 bases and J by 1 base, with 13 bases between. The CDR3 extends over 16 amino acids. Germline V gene data show CDR1 as MNHEY and CDR2 as SVGEGT. The CDR3 DNA follows: TGTGCCAGCAGTTACCGCGGGACCCCCGGCACAGATACGCAGTATTTT. It codes for CASSYRGTPGTDTQYF.

This clonotype was counted many times. This rearrangement joins TRBV20-1 to TRBJ1-1, with 8 bases matching TRBD1. Germline V gene data show CDR1 as DFQATT and CDR2 as SNEGSKA (reference sequence). This CDR3 comprises 13 residues. The J segment lost 0 bases and the V segment lost 5 bases, leaving 2 bases of the junction unmatched. CDR3 DNA sequence: TGCAGTGCTCCCAGGGGGCTGAACACTGAAGCTTTCTTT. Its translation: CSAPRGLNTEAFF.

This clonotype was observed at least ten times. CDR3 DNA sequence: TGTGCCAGCAGTTCGGACAGGGGATTCGGTGAAGCTTTCTTT. Amino acid sequence: CASSSDRGFGEAFF. The chain combines TRBV12-3 or TRBV12-4 with TRBJ1-1, with TRBD1 matching 9 bases. Trimming took 4 bases from V and 7 from J; bases not matched to a gene: 7. This CDR3 comprises 14 residues.

This clonotype was recorded only once. A much larger clone differs by one base, so this may be a read error. This rearrangement joins TRBV7-2 to TRBJ2-2; 10 bases are shared with TRBD2. Germline V gene lookup returns CDR1 SGHTA and CDR2 FQGNSA. J was trimmed by 6 bases and V by 6 bases; bases with no gene match: 7. This CDR3 comprises 15 residues. The CDR3 protein is CTSRGLAGAAGELFF. Here the CDR3 DNA reads TGTACCAGCAGGGGTCTAGCGGGAGCGGCCGGGGAGCTGTTTTTT.